This T cell receptor (beta chain) was identified during a study of cytomegalovirus exposure and HLA in healthy donors. Study-wide findings and caveats: In vitro testing confirmed three CMV-associated chains as specific for CMV antigens. High sensitivity and specificity were reportedly achieved when the classifier diagnosed cytomegalovirus status. Among TCR sequences, most were rare, though some public TCRs appeared in many donors.

Clones were read by immunoSEQ multiplex PCR, and TCRdb kept only the in-frame ones, dropping some. The sample holds some 200,000 clones, approximately 89% seen once. The study drew the donors from its approximately 110-subject validation cohort, separate from the approximately 700-subject first cohort. The V gene lost 7 bases and the J gene lost 1 base, with 5 bases spanning the gap. The CDR3 length is 13 residues. In germline, CDR1 is MDHEN, CDR2 SYDVKM. Turning to this clone: What it binds is unknown.

This clonotype originated in a man aged 25 to 40 in good health and CMV-seropositive. The sample taken for sequencing was PBMCs. V and J are TRBV28 and TRBJ2-6; D unresolved. The CDR3 is CASTHSGANVLTF. CDR3 sequence (DNA): TGTGCCAGCACCCATTCTGGGGCCAACGTCCTGACTTTC.